Many counts were recorded for the clone carrying this T cell receptor beta chain. Unique molecular identifiers were incorporated during preparation of the TCRbeta library. TCRdb called the PCR reads again in MiXCR, with one record for every CDR3 protein. The data contain under 250,000 distinct CDR3 sequences, around a sixth of them singletons. The sample is drawn from a study of T-cell reconstitution after alpha-beta-depleted transplantation in children. Trimming shortened V by 4 bases and J by 6 bases, and 17 bases separated the two germline ends. The CDR3 is made up of 15 amino acids. Germline lookup yields CDR1 SGHRS and CDR2 YFSETQ.

This sequence was found in a male patient aged 2-10 years who had a stem cell transplant for acute lymphoblastic leukemia, so the T cells may come from the graft donor. Specimen: PBMCs, mostly from graft donor cells, collected 360 days after TCRalphabeta/CD19-depleted stem cell transplant. The chain couples TRBV5-1 to TRBJ2-1; tentatively, D is TRBD1 (5 bases). This chain's CDR3 is CASSPVVGDSNEQFF. CDR3 nucleotide sequence: TGCGCCAGCAGCCCGGTAGTAGGGGATAGCAATGAGCAGTTCTTC.